What follows describes a single T cell receptor beta chain. Residents of 24 US areas, aged roughly 18 to 89 years, made up the participants. Shortly before study entry, within 2 weeks, exposed participants had met a COVID-19 case. Clones were sequenced by immunoSEQ multiplex PCR, and TCRdb holds only the in-frame ones, with some missing. The sample has some 270,000 clones; about 85% are singletons. The CDR3 contains 15 residues. Per the germline V gene, CDR1 is LNHDA and CDR2 is SQIVND (reference sequence). The germline V and J ends were trimmed by 0 bases and 4 bases, with 11 bases remaining between them. The data derive from a study of blood T cell repertoires in COVID-19. Looking at the study overall: Samples taken during acute and convalescent COVID-19 were collected in the United States, Italy and Spain. T cells, B-cell-depleted T cells, or PBMCs provided the cDNA or gDNA that served as material.

The sequence was obtained from a woman aged 50 to 65 who had been exposed to COVID-19. The sequencing sample was made of PBMCs or T cells enriched from blood (not recorded which). The genes are TRBV19 and TRBJ2-3; possible D gene TRBD2, 5 bases. CDR3 nucleotides: TGTGCCAGTAGTATAGAACTAGGAAGGGCAGATACGCAGTATTTT. It yields the protein CASSIELGRADTQYF. Full variable domain (remainder filled in from reference TRBV19 and TRBJ2-3): DGGITQSPKYLFRKEGQNVTLSCEQNLNHDAMYWYRQDPGQGLRLIYYSQIVNDFQKGDIAEGYSVSREKKESFPLTVTSAQKNPTAFYLCASSIELGRADTQYFGPGTRLTVL.